The T cell receptor (beta chain) under discussion was sequenced for a study of blood T cells in healthy people across ages. Combining a sample-barcoded 5' primer with a J-beta primer mix, a second PCR ran for roughly 7 to 12 cycles. One entry per CDR3 protein results from TCRdb running MiXCR on the 5' RACE reads. The sample holds roughly 790,000 distinct CDR3 sequences, roughly 41% seen once. Healthy Russian Caucasian donors spanned ages about 6 to 100 years. Every participating donor contributed around 9.5 milliliters of peripheral blood through a draw. PBMCs were isolated at a quantity of at least 7 million per sample. With each sample, at least 5.5 micrograms of total RNA were extracted. This clonotype has a single count. A junction boundary mismatches the germline segment, possibly from a read error. This CDR3 comprises 15 residues. Germline values: CDR1 SNHLY, CDR2 FYNNEI.

V is TRBV2 and J is TRBJ2-1; 9 nucleotides agree with TRBD2. The source is a woman in her sixties in good health. The sequenced sample was blood. Written as DNA, the CDR3 is TGTGTCAGCAGACCCGGACTAGCGAGGTACAATGAGCAGTTCTTC. Protein: CVSRPGLARYNEQFF.